This paragraph covers one T cell receptor (beta chain) sequence. What it binds is not known. The germline V and J ends were trimmed by 5 bases and 5 bases, with 12 bases remaining between them. The germline gives CDR1 WNHNN, CDR2 SYGVQD (reference sequence). CDR3 size: 14 residues. This sample is part of a study of cytomegalovirus exposure and HLA in healthy donors. Findings and limits, study-wide: On later analysis, the bulk of CMV-associated TCR beta chains appeared to be HLA-restricted. TCR beta chain V- and J-gene trimming was linked, in a later analysis, to a missense variant in DCLRE1C. The HLA-A and HLA-B alleles of most subjects were reportedly predicted accurately from TCR beta sequences.

A multiplex PCR was run with 60 Vbeta primers and 13 Jbeta primers. Some clones are missing from TCRdb's copy, which holds only in-frame ones; the method was immunoSEQ multiplex PCR. The data show roughly 110,000 clones, roughly four fifths seen once. Donors counted as nominally healthy when sampled, yet unrecorded immune exposures were likely. This chain links TRBV10-1 with TRBJ2-2; D is uncertain. The clonotype was recovered from a woman aged 50 to 60 in good health and CMV-seropositive. The sequenced material came from PBMCs. This CDR3 is CASSFRIQTGELFF. The CDR3, as DNA: TGCGCCAGCAGTTTCAGGATCCAGACCGGGGAGCTGTTTTTT.